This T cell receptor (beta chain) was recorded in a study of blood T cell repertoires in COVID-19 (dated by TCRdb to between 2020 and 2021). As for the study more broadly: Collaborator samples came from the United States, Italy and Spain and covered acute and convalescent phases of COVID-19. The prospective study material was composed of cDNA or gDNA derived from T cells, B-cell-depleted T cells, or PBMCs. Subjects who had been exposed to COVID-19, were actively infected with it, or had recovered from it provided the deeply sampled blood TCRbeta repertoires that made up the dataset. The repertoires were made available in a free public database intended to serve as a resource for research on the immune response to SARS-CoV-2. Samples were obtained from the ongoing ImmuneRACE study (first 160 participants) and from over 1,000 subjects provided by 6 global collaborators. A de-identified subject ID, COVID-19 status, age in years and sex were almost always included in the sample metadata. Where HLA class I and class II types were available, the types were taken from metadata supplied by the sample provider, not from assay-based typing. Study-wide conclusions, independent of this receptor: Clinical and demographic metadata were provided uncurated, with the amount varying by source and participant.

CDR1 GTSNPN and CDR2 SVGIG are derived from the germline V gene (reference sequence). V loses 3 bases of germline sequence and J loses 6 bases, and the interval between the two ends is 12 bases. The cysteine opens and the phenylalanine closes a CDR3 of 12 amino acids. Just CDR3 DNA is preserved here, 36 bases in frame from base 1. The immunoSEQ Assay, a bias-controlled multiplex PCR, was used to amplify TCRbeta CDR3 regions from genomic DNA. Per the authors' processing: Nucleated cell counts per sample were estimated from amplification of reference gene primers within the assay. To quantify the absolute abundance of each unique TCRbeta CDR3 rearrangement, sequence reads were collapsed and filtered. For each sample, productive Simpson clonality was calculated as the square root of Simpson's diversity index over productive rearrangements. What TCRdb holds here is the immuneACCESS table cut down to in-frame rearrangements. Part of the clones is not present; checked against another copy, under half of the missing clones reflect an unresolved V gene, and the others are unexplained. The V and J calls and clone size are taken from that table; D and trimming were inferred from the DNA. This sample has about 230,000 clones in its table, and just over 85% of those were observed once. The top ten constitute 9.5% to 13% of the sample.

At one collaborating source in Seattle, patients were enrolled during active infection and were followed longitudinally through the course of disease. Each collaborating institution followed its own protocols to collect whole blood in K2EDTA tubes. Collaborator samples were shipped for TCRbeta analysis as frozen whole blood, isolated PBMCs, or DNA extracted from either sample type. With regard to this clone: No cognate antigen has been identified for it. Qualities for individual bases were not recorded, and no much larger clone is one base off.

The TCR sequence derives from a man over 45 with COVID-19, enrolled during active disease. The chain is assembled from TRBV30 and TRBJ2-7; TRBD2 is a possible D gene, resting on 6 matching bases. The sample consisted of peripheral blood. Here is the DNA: TGTGCCTGGAGCTCGGGGGTAATCGAGCAGTACTTC. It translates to CAWSSGVIEQYF. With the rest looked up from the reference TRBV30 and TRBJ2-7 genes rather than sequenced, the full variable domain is SQTIHQWPATLVQPVGSPLSLECTVEGTSNPNLYWYRQAAGRGLQLLFYSVGIGQISSEVPQNLSASRPQDRQFILSSKKLLLSDSGFYLCAWSSGVIEQYFGPGTRLTVT.